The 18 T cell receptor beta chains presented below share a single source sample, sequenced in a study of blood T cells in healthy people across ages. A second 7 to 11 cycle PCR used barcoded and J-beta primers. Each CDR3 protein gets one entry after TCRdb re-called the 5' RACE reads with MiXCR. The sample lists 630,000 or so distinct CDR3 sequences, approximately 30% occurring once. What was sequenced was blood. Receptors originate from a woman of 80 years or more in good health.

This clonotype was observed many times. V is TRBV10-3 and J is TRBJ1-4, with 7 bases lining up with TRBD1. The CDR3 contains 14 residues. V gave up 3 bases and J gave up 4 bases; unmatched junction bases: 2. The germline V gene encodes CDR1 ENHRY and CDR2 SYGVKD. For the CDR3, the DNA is TGTGCCATCAGTGACAGGGGGGGTAATGAAAAACTGTTTTTT. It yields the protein CAISDRGGNEKLFF.

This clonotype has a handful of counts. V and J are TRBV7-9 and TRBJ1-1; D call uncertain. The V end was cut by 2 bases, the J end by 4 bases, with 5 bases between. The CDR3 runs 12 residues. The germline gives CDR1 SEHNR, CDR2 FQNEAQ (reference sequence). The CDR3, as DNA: TGTGCCAGCAGCTTACCTCCCACTGAAGCTTTCTTT. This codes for CASSLPPTEAFF.

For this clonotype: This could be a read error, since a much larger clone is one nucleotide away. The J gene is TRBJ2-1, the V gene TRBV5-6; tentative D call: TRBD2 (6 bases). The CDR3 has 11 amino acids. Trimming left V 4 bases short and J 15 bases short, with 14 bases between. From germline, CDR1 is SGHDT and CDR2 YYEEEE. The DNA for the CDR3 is TGTGCCAGCAGCGCCCGGGAGCTTCGGTTCTTC. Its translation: CASSARELRFF.

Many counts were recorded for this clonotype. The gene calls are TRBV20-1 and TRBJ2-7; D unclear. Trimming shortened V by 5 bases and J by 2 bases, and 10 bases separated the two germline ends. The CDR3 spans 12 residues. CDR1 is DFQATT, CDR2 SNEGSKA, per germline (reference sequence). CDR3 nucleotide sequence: TGCAGTGCTCAGACTGAGGCCTACGAGCAGTACTTC. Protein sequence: CSAQTEAYEQYF.

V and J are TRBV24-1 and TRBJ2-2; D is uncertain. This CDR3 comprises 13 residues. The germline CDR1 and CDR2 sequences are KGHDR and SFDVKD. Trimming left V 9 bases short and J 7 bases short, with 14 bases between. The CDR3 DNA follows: TGTGCCACCGCAGGCTGGGCCGGCGGGGAGCTGTTTTTT. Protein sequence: CATAGWAGGELFF.

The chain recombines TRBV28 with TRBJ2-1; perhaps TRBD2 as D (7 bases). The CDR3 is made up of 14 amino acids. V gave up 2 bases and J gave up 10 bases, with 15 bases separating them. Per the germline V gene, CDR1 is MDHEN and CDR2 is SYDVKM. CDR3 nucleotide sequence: TGTGCCAGCAGTTTACGGGGGGCCCCTTGGGAGCAGTTCTTC. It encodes CASSLRGAPWEQFF.

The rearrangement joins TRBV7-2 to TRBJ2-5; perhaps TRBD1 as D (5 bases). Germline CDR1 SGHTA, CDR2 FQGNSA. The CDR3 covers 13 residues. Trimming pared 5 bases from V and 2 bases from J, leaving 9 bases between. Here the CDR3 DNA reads TGTGCCAGCAGCCGACGACAGCAAGAGACCCAGTACTTC. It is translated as CASSRRQQETQYF. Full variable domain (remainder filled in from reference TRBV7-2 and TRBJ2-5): GAGVSQSPSNKVTEKGKDVELRCDPISGHTALYWYRQSLGQGLEFLIYFQGNSAPDKSGLPSDRFSAERTGGSVSTLTIQRTQQEDSAVYLCASSRRQQETQYFGPGTRLLVL.

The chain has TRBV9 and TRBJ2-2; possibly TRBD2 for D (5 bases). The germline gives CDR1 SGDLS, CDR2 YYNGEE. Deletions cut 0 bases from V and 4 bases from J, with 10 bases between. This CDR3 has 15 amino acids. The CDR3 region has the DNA TGTGCCAGCAGCGTAGAAGGAGAGGGCACCGGGGAGCTGTTTTTT. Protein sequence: CASSVEGEGTGELFF.

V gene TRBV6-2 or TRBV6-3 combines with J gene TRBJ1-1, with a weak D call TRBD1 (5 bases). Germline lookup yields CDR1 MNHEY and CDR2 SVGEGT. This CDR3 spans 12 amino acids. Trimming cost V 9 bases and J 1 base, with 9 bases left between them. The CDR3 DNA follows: TGTGCCAGTACGGACACGAACACTGAAGCTTTCTTT. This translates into CASTDTNTEAFF.

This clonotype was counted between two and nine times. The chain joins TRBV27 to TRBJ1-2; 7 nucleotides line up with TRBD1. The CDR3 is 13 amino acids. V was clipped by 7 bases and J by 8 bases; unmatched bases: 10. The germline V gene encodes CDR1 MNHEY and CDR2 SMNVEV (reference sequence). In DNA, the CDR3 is TGTGCCAGCAAAACAGGGACAGCGTCAGGCTACACCTTC. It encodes CASKTGTASGYTF.

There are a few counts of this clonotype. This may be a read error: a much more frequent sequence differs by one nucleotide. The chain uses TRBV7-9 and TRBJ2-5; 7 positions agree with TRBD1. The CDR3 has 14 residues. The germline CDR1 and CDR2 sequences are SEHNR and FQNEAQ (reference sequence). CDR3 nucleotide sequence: TGTGCCAGCAGTAATACAGGGGTACAAGAGACCCGGTACTTC. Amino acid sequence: CASSNTGVQETRYF.

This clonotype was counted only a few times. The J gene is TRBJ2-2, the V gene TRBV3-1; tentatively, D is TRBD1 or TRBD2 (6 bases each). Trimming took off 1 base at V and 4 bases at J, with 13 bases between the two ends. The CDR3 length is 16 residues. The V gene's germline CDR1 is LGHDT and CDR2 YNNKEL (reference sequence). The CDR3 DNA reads TGTGCCAGCAGCCAAGCGGGGGCCCGGAGCACCGGGGAGCTGTTTTTT. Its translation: CASSQAGARSTGELFF.

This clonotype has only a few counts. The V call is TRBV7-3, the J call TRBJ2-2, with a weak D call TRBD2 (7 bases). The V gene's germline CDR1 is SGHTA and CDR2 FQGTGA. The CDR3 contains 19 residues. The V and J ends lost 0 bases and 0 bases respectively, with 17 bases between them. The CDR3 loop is CASSLTSLQGGTNTGELFF. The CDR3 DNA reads TGTGCCAGCAGCTTAACGTCGCTACAGGGAGGGACGAACACCGGGGAGCTGTTTTTT.

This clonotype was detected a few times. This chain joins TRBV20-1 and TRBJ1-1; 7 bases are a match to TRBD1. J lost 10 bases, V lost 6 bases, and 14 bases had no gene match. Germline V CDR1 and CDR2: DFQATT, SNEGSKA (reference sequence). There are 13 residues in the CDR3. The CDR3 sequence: CSAENDRVQGAFF. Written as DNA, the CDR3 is TGCAGTGCCGAGAATGACAGGGTACAAGGAGCTTTCTTT.

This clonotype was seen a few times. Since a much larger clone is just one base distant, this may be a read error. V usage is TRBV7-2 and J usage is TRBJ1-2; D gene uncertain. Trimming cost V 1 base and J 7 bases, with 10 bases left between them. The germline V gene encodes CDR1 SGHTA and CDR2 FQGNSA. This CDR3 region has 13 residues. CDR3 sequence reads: CASSLVAGRGYTF. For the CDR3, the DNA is TGTGCCAGCAGCTTAGTGGCAGGCCGTGGCTACACCTTC. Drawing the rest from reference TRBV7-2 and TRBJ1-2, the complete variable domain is GAGVSQSPSNKVTEKGKDVELRCDPISGHTALYWYRQSLGQGLEFLIYFQGNSAPDKSGLPSDRFSAERTGGSVSTLTIQRTQQEDSAVYLCASSLVAGRGYTFGSGTRLTVV.

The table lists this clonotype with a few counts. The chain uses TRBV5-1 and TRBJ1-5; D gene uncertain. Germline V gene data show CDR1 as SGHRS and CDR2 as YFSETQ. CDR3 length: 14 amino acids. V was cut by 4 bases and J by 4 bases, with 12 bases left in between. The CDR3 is CASSTGDPNQPQHF. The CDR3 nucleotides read TGCGCCAGCAGCACCGGCGACCCAAATCAGCCCCAGCATTTT.

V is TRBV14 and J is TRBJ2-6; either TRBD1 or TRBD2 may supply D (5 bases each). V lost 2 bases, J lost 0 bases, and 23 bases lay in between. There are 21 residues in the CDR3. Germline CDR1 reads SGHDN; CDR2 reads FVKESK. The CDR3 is CASSQSQTGQAMSSGANVLTF. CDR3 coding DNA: TGTGCCAGCAGCCAATCTCAAACGGGGCAGGCCATGAGCTCTGGGGCCAACGTCCTGACTTTC.

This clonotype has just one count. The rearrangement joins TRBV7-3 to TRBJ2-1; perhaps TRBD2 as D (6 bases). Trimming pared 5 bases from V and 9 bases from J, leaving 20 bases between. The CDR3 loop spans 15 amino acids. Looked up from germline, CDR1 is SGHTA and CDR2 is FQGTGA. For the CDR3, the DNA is TGTGCCAGCAGCCCTCCGGGACTCTCTTTCAGTGAGCAGTTCTTC. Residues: CASSPPGLSFSEQFF.